The sequence of this TCR beta chain was determined in a study of blood T cell repertoires in COVID-19. Turning to the study itself: The origin of the acute and convalescent COVID-19 samples was the United States, Italy and Spain. The analysed material was cDNA or gDNA that came from T cells, B-cell-depleted T cells, or PBMCs.

The CDR3 is 13 residues long. With 1 base removed from V and 7 bases from J, the gap between germline ends came to 10 bases. The germline V gene has CDR1 LGHDT and CDR2 YNNKEL (reference sequence). Per the original methods: The assay estimated nucleated cells by amplifying reference gene primers. TCRdb's copy holds only in-frame clones and misses some; the assay was immunoSEQ multiplex PCR. The V and J calls and the clone size are those of that table, but D and trimming were determined from the DNA. The repertoire holds tens of thousands of clones, with roughly 84% as singletons. The sample consisted of peripheral blood. V usage is TRBV3-1 (or the pseudogene TRBV3-2) and J usage is TRBJ1-1; tentative D call: TRBD1 (5 bases). The sequence derives from a man aged 45-65 years with active COVID-19. The DNA for the CDR3 is TGTGCCAGCAGCCAAGTGGGGCAGGGTGAAGCTTTCTTT. Protein product: CASSQVGQGEAFF.